The clone carrying this TCR beta chain has a count of ten or more. Antigen unknown. The data were taken from a study of blood T cells in healthy people across ages. Germline V gene lookup returns CDR1 SQVTM and CDR2 ANQGSEA. V was pared by 6 bases and J by 1 base, with 13 bases between. The CDR3 has 13 residues. Using a J-beta primer mix together with a sample-barcoded 5' primer, a second PCR was run for roughly 6 to 12 cycles. In TCRdb, the 5' RACE reads were re-called with MiXCR into one record per CDR3 protein. The sample records more than 750,000 distinct CDR3 sequences, almost 30% being singletons. Study conclusions and caveats: Donors of long life had a larger count of naive CD4+ cells and greater diversity than aged donors.

The amount of total RNA extracted per sample was at least 5 micrograms. Another study also made use of these data, one on T cells of mothers and their children.

V is TRBV29-1 and J is TRBJ2-7; D ambiguous. Material for sequencing was blood. The clonotype comes from a woman aged 40 to 49 in good health. DNA of the CDR3: TGCAGCGTGAACCTATTGGGGTCCTACGAGCAGTACTTC. Its translation: CSVNLLGSYEQYF.